The 17 T cell receptor beta chains given below trace back to one sample, sequenced in a study of cytomegalovirus exposure and HLA in healthy donors. The protocol was immunoSEQ multiplex PCR, while the TCRdb copy is restricted to in-frame clones and leaves out a portion. The table records some 260,000 clones, around 90% of them present only once. The sequencing input was PBMCs. The receptors here all came from a young woman in good health and CMV-seronegative.

The chain links TRBV6-5 to TRBJ1-2; TRBD1 might be the D (5 bases). Between the trimmed V and J ends, which lost 0 bases and 0 bases, there was a span of 8 bases. Germline V lookup: CDR1 MNHEY, CDR2 SVGAGI. This CDR3 is 15 amino acids long. The CDR3 DNA follows: TGTGCCAGCAGTTACTCCGGGACGTCTAACTATGGCTACACCTTC. The encoded protein is CASSYSGTSNYGYTF.

V and J are TRBV29-1 and TRBJ2-1, with 9 bases identical to TRBD1. The CDR3 covers 13 residues. The germline V gene encodes CDR1 SQVTM and CDR2 ANQGSEA. The V segment lost 7 bases and the J segment 5 bases; nucleotides outside the gene matches: 6. The CDR3 loop is CSAWTGVDNEQFF. As DNA, the CDR3 is TGCAGCGCTTGGACAGGGGTAGACAATGAGCAGTTCTTC.

The gene calls are TRBV7-3 and TRBJ2-1, with D unresolved. CDR3 length equals 18 residues. Germline CDR1 reads SGHTA; CDR2 reads FQGTGA. V lost 2 bases and J 0 bases, leaving 17 bases between the germline ends. The CDR3 loop is CASSLLGGVPNSYNEQFF. The DNA for the CDR3 is TGTGCCAGCAGCTTACTAGGCGGTGTCCCTAACTCCTACAATGAGCAGTTCTTC.

The chain couples TRBV6-1 to TRBJ2-2, with 7 bases identical to TRBD1. Germline loops: CDR1 MNHNS, CDR2 SASEGT. Trimming removed 7 bases from V and 3 bases from J; junction bases left unmatched: 5. The CDR3 is made up of 14 amino acids. CDR3 in DNA: TGTGCCAGCAACTTTGACAGGGACACCGGGGAGCTGTTTTTT. It is translated as CASNFDRDTGELFF.

The chain combines TRBV28 with TRBJ1-5, with 7 positions matching TRBD1. The junction had 10 bases not matched to a gene; V was cut back by 5 bases and J by 6 bases. This CDR3 contains 15 residues. The germline V gene has CDR1 MDHEN and CDR2 SYDVKM. The CDR3, as DNA: TGTGCCAGCAGTCTCAGGATGGGGACAGCTCAGCCCCAGCATTTT. It is translated as CASSLRMGTAQPQHF.

In DNA, the CDR3 is TGTGCCACCAGCAGAGATGAAAGACTAGCGGGAAAGGGTAACGGGGAGCTGTTTTTT. It translates to CATSRDERLAGKGNGELFF. The J gene is TRBJ2-2, the V gene TRBV15; 11 bases align to TRBD2. This CDR3 comprises 19 residues. Trimming took 0 bases from V and 7 from J; bases not matched to a gene: 13. Germline-derived CDR1 and CDR2 are LNHNV and YYDKDF (reference sequence).

The chain couples TRBV2 to TRBJ2-1; a weak D match, TRBD2 (5 bases). CDR1 SNHLY and CDR2 FYNNEI come from the germline V gene. The CDR3 is 13 amino acids. V lost 6 bases, J lost 3 bases, and 9 bases lay in between. This chain's CDR3 is CASSLASYNEQFF. DNA of the CDR3: TGTGCCAGCAGCTTAGCGAGCTACAATGAGCAGTTCTTC.

This clone appeared a single time. The chain couples TRBV7-2 to TRBJ2-1; D gene ambiguous. Trimming left V 5 bases short and J 7 bases short, with 6 bases between. The CDR3 has 11 residues. Germline assignment: CDR1 SGHTA and CDR2 FQGNSA. CDR3 bases: TGTGCCAGCAGCCCGACGAATGAGCAGTTCTTC. Residues: CASSPTNEQFF.

The genes are TRBV6-6 and TRBJ2-7; 8 positions agree with TRBD2. Trimming at V came to 2 bases and at J to 2 bases, leaving 5 bases not matched to a gene. The CDR3 spans 15 residues. CDR1 is MNHNY, CDR2 SVGAGI, per germline (reference sequence). CDR3 DNA: TGTGCCAGCAGTTACGAGGCGGGAGGTCCCTACGAGCAGTACTTC. This codes for CASSYEAGGPYEQYF.

The chain links TRBV2 to TRBJ2-1; D is possibly TRBD2 (5 bases). V lost 7 bases and J 0 bases, leaving 10 bases between the germline ends. Germline CDR1 SNHLY, CDR2 FYNNEI. This CDR3 has 14 residues. In DNA, the CDR3 is TGTGCCAGCAATCTAGCTTCCTCCTACAATGAGCAGTTCTTC. This codes for CASNLASSYNEQFF.

This clone was seen once. This chain links TRBV5-1 with TRBJ2-1; D unresolved. The CDR3 runs 11 residues. Trimming left V 2 bases short and J 8 bases short, with 5 bases between. Per the germline V gene, CDR1 is SGHRS and CDR2 is YFSETQ. In DNA, the CDR3 is TGCGCCAGCAGCTTACTCTATGAGCAGTTCTTC. Protein: CASSLLYEQFF.

J is TRBJ2-1 and V is TRBV11-2; 9 bases are shared with TRBD2. Trimming took 4 bases from V and 7 from J; bases not matched to a gene: 8. CDR3 length: 15 amino acids. Germline V gene data show CDR1 as SGHAT and CDR2 as FQNNGV. The CDR3 reads CASSSTASGKNEQFF. DNA of the CDR3: TGTGCCAGCAGCTCGACAGCTAGCGGGAAAAATGAGCAGTTCTTC.

The sample holds many counts of this clone. V gene TRBV28 combines with J gene TRBJ2-2, with D possibly TRBD2 on 6 matching bases. The germline CDR1 and CDR2 sequences are MDHEN and SYDVKM. The CDR3 runs 19 residues. V was clipped by 6 bases and J by 3 bases, with 26 bases between them. In nucleotides, the CDR3 is TGTGCCAGCAGCCCAAGATACGGGAGAACTTTAACGGACACCGGGGAGCTGTTTTTT. Protein product: CASSPRYGRTLTDTGELFF.

This rearrangement joins TRBV6-1 to TRBJ2-4; 7 positions agree with TRBD2. Germline trimming cut 7 bases from V and 1 base from J; bases unmatched to any gene: 4. This CDR3 spans 14 amino acids. The germline CDR1 and CDR2 sequences are MNHNS and SASEGT. The CDR3 loop is CASIRAGAKNIQYF. The CDR3 nucleotides read TGTGCCAGCATCCGAGCGGGGGCCAAAAACATTCAGTACTTC.

The chain is built from TRBV4-1 and TRBJ2-5, with 7 bases lining up with TRBD2. CDR1 is MGHRA and CDR2 is YSYEKL in the germline V gene. The CDR3 covers 15 residues. V lost 4 bases and J lost 5; bases outside the gene matches: 10. The CDR3 loop is CASSLGGSGAETQYF. CDR3 sequence (DNA): TGCGCCAGCAGCCTTGGCGGGAGTGGGGCGGAGACCCAGTACTTC.

This clone appeared once. V is TRBV10-2 and J is TRBJ2-5, with D tentatively TRBD2 (6 bases). The CDR3 spans 15 residues. CDR1 is WSHSY and CDR2 is SAAADI in the germline V gene. The V end lost 6 bases, the J end lost 3 bases, and 17 bases lay between the germline ends. CDR3: CASRSPPGEKETQYF. The CDR3 nucleotides read TGCGCCAGCAGGTCCCCACCGGGGGAGAAAGAGACCCAGTACTTC.

The CDR3 region is CASSPTGSGYEQYF. The DNA for the CDR3 is TGTGCCAGCTCTCCGACAGGGAGCGGCTACGAGCAGTACTTC. This chain joins TRBV18 and TRBJ2-7; 7 positions match TRBD1. V shed 6 bases, J shed 3 bases, and the junction held 8 bases outside the gene matches. This CDR3 region has 14 residues. Germline CDR1 reads KGHSH; CDR2 reads LQKENI.